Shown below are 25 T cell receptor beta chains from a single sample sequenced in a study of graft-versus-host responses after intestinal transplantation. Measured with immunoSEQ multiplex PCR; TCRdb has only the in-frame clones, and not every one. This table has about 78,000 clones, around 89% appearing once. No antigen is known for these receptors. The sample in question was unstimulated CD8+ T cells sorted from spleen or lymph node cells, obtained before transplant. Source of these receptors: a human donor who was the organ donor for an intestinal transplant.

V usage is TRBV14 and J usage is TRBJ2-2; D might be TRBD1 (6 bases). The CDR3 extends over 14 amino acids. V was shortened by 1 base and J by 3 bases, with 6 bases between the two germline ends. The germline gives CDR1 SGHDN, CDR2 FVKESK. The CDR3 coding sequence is TGTGCCAGCAGCCAAGGGACAGACACCGGGGAGCTGTTTTTT. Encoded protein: CASSQGTDTGELFF.

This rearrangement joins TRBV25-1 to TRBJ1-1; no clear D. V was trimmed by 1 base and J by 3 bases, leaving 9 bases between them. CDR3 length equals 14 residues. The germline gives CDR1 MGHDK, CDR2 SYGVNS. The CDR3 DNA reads TGTGCCAGCAGTGAATCGGGGTTGGACACTGAAGCTTTCTTT. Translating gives CASSESGLDTEAFF.

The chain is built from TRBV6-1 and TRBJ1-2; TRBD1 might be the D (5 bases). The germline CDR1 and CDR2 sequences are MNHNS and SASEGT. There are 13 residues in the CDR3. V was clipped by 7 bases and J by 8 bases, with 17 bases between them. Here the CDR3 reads CASNRGEADGYTF. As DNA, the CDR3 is TGTGCCAGCAACAGAGGGGAGGCTGACGGCTACACCTTC.

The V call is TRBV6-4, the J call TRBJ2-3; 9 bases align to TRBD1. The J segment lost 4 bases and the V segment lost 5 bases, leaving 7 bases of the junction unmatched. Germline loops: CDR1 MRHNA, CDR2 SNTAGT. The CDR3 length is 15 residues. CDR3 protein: CASSPGQGEPDTQYF. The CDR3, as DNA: TGTGCCAGCAGTCCGGGACAGGGAGAACCAGATACGCAGTATTTT.

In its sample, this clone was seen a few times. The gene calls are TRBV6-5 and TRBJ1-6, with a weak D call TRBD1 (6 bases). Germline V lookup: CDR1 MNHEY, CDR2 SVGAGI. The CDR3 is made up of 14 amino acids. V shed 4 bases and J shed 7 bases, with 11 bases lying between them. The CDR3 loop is CASSSTGYNSPLHF. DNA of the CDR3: TGTGCCAGCAGTTCTACAGGGTACAATTCACCCCTCCACTTT.

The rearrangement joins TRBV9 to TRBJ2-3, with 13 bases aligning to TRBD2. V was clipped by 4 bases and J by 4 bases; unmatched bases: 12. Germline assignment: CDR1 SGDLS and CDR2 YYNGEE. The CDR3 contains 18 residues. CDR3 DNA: TGTGCCAGCAGCCTTACTAGCGGGGGGGTAGGTTACCCAGATACGCAGTATTTT. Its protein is CASSLTSGGVGYPDTQYF.

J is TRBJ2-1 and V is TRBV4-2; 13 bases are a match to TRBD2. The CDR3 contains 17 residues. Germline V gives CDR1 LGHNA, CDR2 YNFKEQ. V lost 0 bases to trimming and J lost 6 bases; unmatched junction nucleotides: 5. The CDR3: CASSQERTSGGVNEQFF. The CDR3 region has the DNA TGTGCCAGCAGCCAAGAGCGGACTAGCGGGGGCGTCAATGAGCAGTTCTTC.

CDR3 residues: CATSRADRVQPQHF. The CDR3 nucleotides read TGTGCCACCAGCAGAGCCGACCGGGTTCAGCCCCAGCATTTT. The rearrangement uses TRBV15 and TRBJ1-5; no reliable D call. The V end was cut by 1 base, the J end by 6 bases, with 10 bases between. Germline V gene data show CDR1 as LNHNV and CDR2 as YYDKDF (reference sequence). The CDR3 loop spans 14 amino acids.

DNA of the CDR3: TGTGCCAGCAGCCACTCGGGGGGCTATTCACCCCTCCACTTT. This translates into CASSHSGGYSPLHF. V and J are TRBV5-6 and TRBJ1-6; D is perhaps TRBD1 (6 bases). V shed 4 bases and J shed 8 bases, with 13 bases lying between them. Germline V gives CDR1 SGHDT, CDR2 YYEEEE. The CDR3 has 14 amino acids.

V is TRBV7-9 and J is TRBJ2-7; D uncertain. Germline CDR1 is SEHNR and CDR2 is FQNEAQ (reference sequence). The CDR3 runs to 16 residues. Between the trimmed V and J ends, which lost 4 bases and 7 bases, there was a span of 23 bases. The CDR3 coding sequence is TGTGCCAGCAGCTCCCCCGGGTCCCCAGAAAGGTATGAGCAGTACGTC. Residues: CASSSPGSPERYEQYV.

CDR3 in DNA: TGTGCCTGGGAGGGGGGGGTTCGACGAAACACCATATATTTT. Protein sequence: CAWEGGVRRNTIYF. The V gene is TRBV30, the J gene TRBJ1-3; D perhaps matches TRBD1 (6 bases). The germline V gene has CDR1 GTSNPN and CDR2 SVGIG (reference sequence). The CDR3 totals 14 residues. The V end was cut by 5 bases, the J end by 5 bases, with 16 bases between.

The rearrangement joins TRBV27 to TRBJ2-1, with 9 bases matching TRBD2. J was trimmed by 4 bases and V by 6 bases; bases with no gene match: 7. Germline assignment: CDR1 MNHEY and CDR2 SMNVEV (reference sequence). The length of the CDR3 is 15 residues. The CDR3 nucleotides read TGTGCCAGCAGGATAGCGGGGGTTCTGTACAATGAGCAGTTCTTC. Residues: CASRIAGVLYNEQFF.

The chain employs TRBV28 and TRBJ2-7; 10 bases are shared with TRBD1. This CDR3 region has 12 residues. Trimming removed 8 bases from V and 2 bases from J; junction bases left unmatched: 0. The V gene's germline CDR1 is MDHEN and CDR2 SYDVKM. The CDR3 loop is CASGQGAYEQYV. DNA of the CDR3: TGTGCCAGCGGACAGGGGGCCTACGAGCAGTACGTC.

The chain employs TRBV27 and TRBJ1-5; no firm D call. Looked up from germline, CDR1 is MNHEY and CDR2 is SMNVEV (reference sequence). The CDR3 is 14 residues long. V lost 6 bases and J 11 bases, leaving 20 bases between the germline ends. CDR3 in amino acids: CASSPPQPSPSQHF. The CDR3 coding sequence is TGTGCCAGCAGCCCCCCTCAACCTAGCCCGTCCCAGCATTTT.

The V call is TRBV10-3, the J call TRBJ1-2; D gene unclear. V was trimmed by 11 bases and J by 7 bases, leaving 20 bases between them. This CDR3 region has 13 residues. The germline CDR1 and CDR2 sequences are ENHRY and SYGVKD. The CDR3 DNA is TGTGCCGCTGGTCCCCCTCTAATATTTGGCTACACCTTC. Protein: CAAGPPLIFGYTF.

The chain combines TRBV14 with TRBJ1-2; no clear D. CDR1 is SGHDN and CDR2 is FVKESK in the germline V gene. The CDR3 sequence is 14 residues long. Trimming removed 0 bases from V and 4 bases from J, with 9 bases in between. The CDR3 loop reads CASSQEVQSYGYTF. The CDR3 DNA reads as TGTGCCAGCAGCCAAGAAGTCCAGTCCTATGGCTACACCTTC.

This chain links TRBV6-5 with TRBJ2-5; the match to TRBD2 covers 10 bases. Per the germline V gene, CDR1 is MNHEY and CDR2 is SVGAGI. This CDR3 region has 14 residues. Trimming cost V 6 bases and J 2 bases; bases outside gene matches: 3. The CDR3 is CASRVLAGQETQYF. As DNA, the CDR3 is TGTGCCAGCAGAGTACTAGCGGGGCAAGAGACCCAGTACTTC.

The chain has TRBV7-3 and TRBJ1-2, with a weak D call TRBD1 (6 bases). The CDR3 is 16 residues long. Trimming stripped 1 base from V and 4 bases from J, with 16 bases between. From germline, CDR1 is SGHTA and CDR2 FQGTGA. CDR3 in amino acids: CASSLSPRGSSYGYTF. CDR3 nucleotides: TGTGCCAGCAGCTTAAGCCCCAGGGGAAGCTCCTATGGCTACACCTTC.

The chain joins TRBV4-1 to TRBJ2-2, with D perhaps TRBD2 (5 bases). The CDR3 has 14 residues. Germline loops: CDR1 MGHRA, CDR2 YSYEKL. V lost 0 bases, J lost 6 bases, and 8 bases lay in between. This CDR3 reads CASSQEWGAGELFF. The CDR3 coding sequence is TGCGCCAGCAGCCAAGAGTGGGGAGCCGGGGAGCTGTTTTTT.

This chain's CDR3 is CASSSPWIAGGAGKQYV. The CDR3 coding sequence is TGTGCCAGCAGCTCCCCTTGGATAGCGGGGGGGGCCGGTAAGCAGTACGTC. The V gene is TRBV7-2, the J gene TRBJ2-7, with 11 positions matching TRBD2. V shed 4 bases, J shed 8 bases, and the junction held 16 bases outside the gene matches. The CDR3 has 17 amino acids. CDR1 is SGHTA, CDR2 FQGNSA, per germline.

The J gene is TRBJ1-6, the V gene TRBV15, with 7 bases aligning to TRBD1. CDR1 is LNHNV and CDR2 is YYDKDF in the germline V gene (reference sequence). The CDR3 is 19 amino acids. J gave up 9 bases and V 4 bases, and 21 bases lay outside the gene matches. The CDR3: CATSNPDRSKAVTSSPLHF. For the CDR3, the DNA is TGTGCCACCAGCAACCCGGACAGGTCAAAGGCGGTTACTAGTTCACCCCTCCACTTT.

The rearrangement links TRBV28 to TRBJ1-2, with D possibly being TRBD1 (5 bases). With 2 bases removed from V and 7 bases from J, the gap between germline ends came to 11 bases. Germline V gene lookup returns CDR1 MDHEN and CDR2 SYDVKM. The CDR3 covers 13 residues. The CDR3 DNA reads TGTGCCAGCAGTTTAGGAGGGGAAGGTGGCTACACCTTC. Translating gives CASSLGGEGGYTF.

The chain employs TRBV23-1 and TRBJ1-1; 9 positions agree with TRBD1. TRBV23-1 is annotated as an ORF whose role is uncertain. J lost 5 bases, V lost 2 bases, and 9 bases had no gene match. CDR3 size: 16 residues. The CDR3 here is CASSQGTGFLGTEAFF. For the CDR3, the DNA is TGCGCCAGCAGTCAAGGGACAGGGTTTCTGGGTACTGAAGCTTTCTTT.

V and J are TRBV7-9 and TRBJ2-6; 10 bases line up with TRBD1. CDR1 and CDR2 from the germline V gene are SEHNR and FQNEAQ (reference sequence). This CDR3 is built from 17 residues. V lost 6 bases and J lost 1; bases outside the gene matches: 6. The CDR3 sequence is CASSSDRGLSGANVLTF. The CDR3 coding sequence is TGTGCCAGCAGTTCCGACAGGGGGCTTTCTGGGGCCAACGTCCTGACTTTC.

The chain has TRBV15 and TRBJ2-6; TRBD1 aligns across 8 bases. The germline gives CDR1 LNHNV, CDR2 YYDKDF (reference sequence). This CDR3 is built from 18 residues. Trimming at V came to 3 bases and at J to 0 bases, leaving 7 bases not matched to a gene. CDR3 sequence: CATSSGQGGTSGANVLTF. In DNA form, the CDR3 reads TGTGCCACCAGCAGCGGACAGGGAGGAACCTCTGGGGCCAACGTCCTGACTTTC.